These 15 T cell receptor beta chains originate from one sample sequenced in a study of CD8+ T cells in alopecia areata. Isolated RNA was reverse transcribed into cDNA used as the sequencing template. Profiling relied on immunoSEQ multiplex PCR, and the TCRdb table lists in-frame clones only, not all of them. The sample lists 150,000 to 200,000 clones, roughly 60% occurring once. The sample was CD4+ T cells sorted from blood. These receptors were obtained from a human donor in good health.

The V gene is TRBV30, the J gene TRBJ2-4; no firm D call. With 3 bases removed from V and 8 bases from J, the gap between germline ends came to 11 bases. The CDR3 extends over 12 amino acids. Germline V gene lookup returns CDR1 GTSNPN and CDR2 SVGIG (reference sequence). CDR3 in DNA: TGTGCCTGGAGGTCGGCTCAGGACATTCAGTACTTC. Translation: CAWRSAQDIQYF.

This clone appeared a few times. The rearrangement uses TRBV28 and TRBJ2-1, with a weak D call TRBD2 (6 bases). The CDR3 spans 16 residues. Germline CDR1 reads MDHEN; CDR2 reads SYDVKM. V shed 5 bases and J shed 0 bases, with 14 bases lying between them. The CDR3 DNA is TGTGCCAGCAGTCTCCGGACTACACCCTCCTACAATGAGCAGTTCTTC. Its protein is CASSLRTTPSYNEQFF.

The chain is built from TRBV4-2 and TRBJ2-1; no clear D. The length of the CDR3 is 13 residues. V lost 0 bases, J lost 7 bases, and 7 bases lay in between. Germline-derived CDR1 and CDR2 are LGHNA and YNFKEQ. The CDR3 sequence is CASSQDPRNEQFF. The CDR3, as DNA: TGTGCCAGCAGCCAAGATCCAAGGAATGAGCAGTTCTTC.

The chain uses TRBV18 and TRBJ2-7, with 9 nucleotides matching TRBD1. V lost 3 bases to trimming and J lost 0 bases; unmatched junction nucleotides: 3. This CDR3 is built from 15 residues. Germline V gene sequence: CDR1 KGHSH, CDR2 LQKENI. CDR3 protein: CASSPTGQGSYEQYF. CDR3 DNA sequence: TGTGCCAGCTCACCTACGGGACAGGGCTCCTACGAGCAGTACTTC.

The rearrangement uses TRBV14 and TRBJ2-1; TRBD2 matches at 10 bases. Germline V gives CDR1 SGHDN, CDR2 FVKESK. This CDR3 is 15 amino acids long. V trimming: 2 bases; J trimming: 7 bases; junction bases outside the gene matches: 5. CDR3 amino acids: CASSQLAGVKNEQFF. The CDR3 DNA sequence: TGTGCCAGCAGCCAACTAGCGGGGGTGAAGAATGAGCAGTTCTTC.

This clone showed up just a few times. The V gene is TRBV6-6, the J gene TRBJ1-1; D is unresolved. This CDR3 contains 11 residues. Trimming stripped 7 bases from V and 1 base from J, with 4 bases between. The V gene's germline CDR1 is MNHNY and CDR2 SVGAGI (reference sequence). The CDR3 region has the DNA TGTGCCAGCAACAGGAACACTGAAGCTTTCTTT. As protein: CASNRNTEAFF.

CDR3 nucleotide sequence: TGTGCCAGCAGCCAAACAGGGGGCGCTTTGACCGGGGAGCTGTTTTTT. The encoded protein is CASSQTGGALTGELFF. The rearrangement links TRBV14 to TRBJ2-2; 9 bases align to TRBD1. The CDR3 has 16 residues. With 2 bases clipped from V and 5 bases from J, the junction kept 6 bases outside the gene matches. Germline CDR1 and CDR2: SGHDN and FVKESK.

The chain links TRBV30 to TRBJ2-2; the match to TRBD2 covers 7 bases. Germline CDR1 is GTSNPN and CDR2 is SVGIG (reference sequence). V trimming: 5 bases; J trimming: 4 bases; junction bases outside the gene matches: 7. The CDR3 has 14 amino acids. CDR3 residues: CAWERGLPTGELFF. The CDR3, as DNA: TGTGCCTGGGAACGGGGACTACCCACCGGGGAGCTGTTTTTT.

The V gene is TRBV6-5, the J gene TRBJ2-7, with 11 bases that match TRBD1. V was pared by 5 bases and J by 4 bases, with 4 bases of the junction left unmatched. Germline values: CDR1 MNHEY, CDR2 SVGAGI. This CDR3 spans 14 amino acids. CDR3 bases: TGTGCCAGCAGTAGGACAGGGGGCGCGTACGAGCAGTACTTC. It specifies CASSRTGGAYEQYF.

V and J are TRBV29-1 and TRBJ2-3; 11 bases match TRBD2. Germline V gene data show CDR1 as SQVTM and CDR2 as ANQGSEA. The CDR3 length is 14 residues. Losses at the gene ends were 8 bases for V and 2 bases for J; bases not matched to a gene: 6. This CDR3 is CSLKTSGNTDTQYF. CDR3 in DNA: TGCAGCTTAAAGACTAGCGGGAACACAGATACGCAGTATTTT.

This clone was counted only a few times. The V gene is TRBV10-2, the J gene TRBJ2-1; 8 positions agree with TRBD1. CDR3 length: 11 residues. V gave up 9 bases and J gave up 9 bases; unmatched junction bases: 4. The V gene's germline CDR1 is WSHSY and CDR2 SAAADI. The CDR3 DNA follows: TGCGCCAGTGGACAGGGCGGTGAGCAGTTCTTC. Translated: CASGQGGEQFF.

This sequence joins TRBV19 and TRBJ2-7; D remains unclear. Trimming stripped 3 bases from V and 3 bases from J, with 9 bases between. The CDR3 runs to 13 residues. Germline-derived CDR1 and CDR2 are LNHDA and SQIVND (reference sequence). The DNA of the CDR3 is TGTGCCAGTAGTATGGTGATGGGCTACGAGCAGTACTTC. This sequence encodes CASSMVMGYEQYF.

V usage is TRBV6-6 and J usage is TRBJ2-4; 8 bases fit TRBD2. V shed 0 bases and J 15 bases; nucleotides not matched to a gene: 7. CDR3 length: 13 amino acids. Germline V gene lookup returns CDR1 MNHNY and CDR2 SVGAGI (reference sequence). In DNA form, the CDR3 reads TGTGCCAGCAGTTACTCAGAACATAGCGGGGTGTACTTC. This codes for CASSYSEHSGVYF.

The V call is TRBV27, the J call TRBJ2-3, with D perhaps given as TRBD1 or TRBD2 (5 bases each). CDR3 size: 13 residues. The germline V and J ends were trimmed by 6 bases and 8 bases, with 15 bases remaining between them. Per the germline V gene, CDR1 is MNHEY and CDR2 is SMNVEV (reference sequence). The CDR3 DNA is TGTGCCAGCAGCTCGGGACGGCAGCCTACGCAGTATTTT. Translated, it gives CASSSGRQPTQYF.

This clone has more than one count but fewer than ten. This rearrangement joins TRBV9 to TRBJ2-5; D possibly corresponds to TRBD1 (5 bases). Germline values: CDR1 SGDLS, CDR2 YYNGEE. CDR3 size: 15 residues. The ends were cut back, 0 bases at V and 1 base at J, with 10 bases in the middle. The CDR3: CASSVATEFQETQYF. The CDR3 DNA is TGTGCCAGCAGCGTAGCGACAGAGTTCCAAGAGACCCAGTACTTC.